This T cell receptor beta chain came from a study of blood T cell repertoires in COVID-19. The CDR3 is 13 residues long. Trimming took 0 bases from V and 8 from J, leaving 11 bases between them. The germline gives CDR1 SGHRS, CDR2 YFSETQ. Profiling relied on immunoSEQ multiplex PCR, and the TCRdb table lists in-frame clones only, not all of them. The sample contains 200,000 to 250,000 clones, approximately 84% of which appear only once. The chain joins TRBV5-1 to TRBJ1-1, with D unresolved. Sequencing used peripheral blood. This TCR derives from a middle-aged man with acute or convalescent COVID-19. Here the CDR3 reads CASSLDILPEAFF. The DNA of the CDR3 is TGCGCCAGCAGCTTGGACATCCTGCCCGAAGCTTTCTTT.